These 9 T cell receptor beta chains originate from one sample sequenced in a study of blood T cell repertoires in COVID-19. Clones were read by immunoSEQ multiplex PCR, and TCRdb kept only the in-frame ones, dropping some. The sample has about 160,000 clones, around 82% seen once. Sequencing used PBMCs or T cells enriched from blood (not recorded which). The receptors stem from a man aged 60 to 75 who had recovered from COVID-19.

This rearrangement joins TRBV11-3 to TRBJ2-2; a possible D gene is TRBD2 (6 bases). V was trimmed by 3 bases and J by 0 bases, leaving 8 bases between them. CDR1 and CDR2 from the germline V gene are SGHNT and YENEEA. The length of the CDR3 is 15 residues. The DNA for the CDR3 is TGTGCCAGCAGCTTTGGAGGGTCGAACACCGGGGAGCTGTTTTTT. It yields the protein CASSFGGSNTGELFF.

J is TRBJ2-1 and V is TRBV5-1; 11 nucleotides line up with TRBD2. CDR1 and CDR2 from the germline V gene are SGHRS and YFSETQ. Trimming cost V 5 bases and J 2 bases; bases outside gene matches: 9. The CDR3 has 17 residues. In nucleotides, the CDR3 is TGCGCCAGCAGGCCCCCCAGTAGCGGGGGGGCCTACAATGAGCAGTTCTTC. It encodes CASRPPSSGGAYNEQFF.

This chain joins TRBV6-6 and TRBJ2-1, with TRBD2 identical over 7 bases. The J segment lost 7 bases and the V segment lost 4 bases, leaving 10 bases of the junction unmatched. Germline V gene lookup returns CDR1 MNHNY and CDR2 SVGAGI (reference sequence). The CDR3 is made up of 15 amino acids. CDR3 DNA: TGTGCCAGCAGTTCTCTCACAAGCGGGGAGAATGAGCAGTTCTTC. Protein sequence: CASSSLTSGENEQFF.

This chain uses TRBV11-2 with TRBJ2-5; 10 bases line up with TRBD2. CDR1 and CDR2 from the germline V gene are SGHAT and FQNNGV. V trimming: 4 bases; J trimming: 5 bases; junction bases outside the gene matches: 7. This CDR3 has 15 amino acids. CDR3 residues: CASSSKAGGGETQYF. The CDR3 DNA reads as TGTGCCAGCAGCTCAAAAGCGGGAGGGGGGGAGACCCAGTACTTC. Full variable domain (missing parts from reference TRBV11-2 and TRBJ2-5): EAGVAQSPRYKIIEKRQSVAFWCNPISGHATLYWYQQILGQGPKLLIQFQNNGVVDDSQLPKDRFSAERLKGVDSTLKIQPAKLEDSAVYLCASSSKAGGGETQYFGPGTRLLVL.

The rearrangement uses TRBV21-1 and TRBJ2-6; whether TRBD2, the table's D call, matches the DNA was not checked. TRBV21-1 is assigned pseudogene status. This CDR3 spans 18 amino acids. The CDR3 spells CASSSRGGLGSGANVLTF. The CDR3 coding sequence is TGTGCCAGCAGCAGCCGGGGAGGGCTGGGCTCTGGGGCCAACGTCCTGACTTTC.

The rearrangement uses TRBV6-6 and TRBJ1-6; D is ambiguous. The length of the CDR3 is 14 residues. Germline V gene data show CDR1 as MNHNY and CDR2 as SVGAGI (reference sequence). The V end was cut by 4 bases, the J end by 7 bases, with 11 bases between. The CDR3 nucleotides are TGTGCCAGCAGTTCCTCGGAGGACAATTCACCCCTCCACTTT. Translated: CASSSSEDNSPLHF.

DNA for the CDR3: TGCAGCGTTGTTGGGACAGGGATATCTTACGAGCAGTACTTC. Translated, it gives CSVVGTGISYEQYF. The genes are TRBV29-1 and TRBJ2-7; 9 nucleotides line up with TRBD1. This CDR3 spans 14 amino acids. Germline V gives CDR1 SQVTM, CDR2 ANQGSEA. The V gene end was trimmed by 4 bases and the J gene end by 4 bases; junction bases not matched to a gene: 8.

The chain is built from TRBV11-3 and TRBJ1-6; D perhaps matches TRBD1 (5 bases). The V gene's germline CDR1 is SGHNT and CDR2 YENEEA. The CDR3 spans 14 residues. Trimming took off 0 bases at V and 10 bases at J, with 10 bases between the two ends. The DNA of the CDR3 is TGTGCCAGCAGCTTAGATCCCAGGGCCTCACCCCTCCACTTT. Residues: CASSLDPRASPLHF.

This rearrangement joins TRBV5-1 to TRBJ2-2, with a possible D match to TRBD2 (5 bases). The germline gives CDR1 SGHRS, CDR2 YFSETQ. The V and J ends lost 4 bases and 0 bases respectively, with 13 bases between them. The CDR3 loop spans 16 amino acids. CDR3 DNA sequence: TGCGCCAGCAGCGACTTAGCGCCTGCGAACACCGGGGAGCTGTTTTTT. Its protein is CASSDLAPANTGELFF.